The present T cell receptor (beta chain) was sequenced within a study of chemoradiotherapy in HPV16-positive cancers. Looking at the study overall: Candidate HPV-specific clones and shared TCR motifs came from a couple of HPV16-positive patients. Overall study findings and caveats: During treatment, candidate HPV-specific clones and E7-related motifs expanded in tumor.

Some clones are missing from TCRdb's copy, which holds only in-frame ones; the method was immunoSEQ multiplex PCR. The sample yields about 8,800 clones, approximately 70% seen once. Germline CDR1 SNHLY, CDR2 FYNNEI. Trimming shortened V by 5 bases and J by 3 bases, and 11 bases separated the two germline ends. This CDR3 is 13 amino acids long. To note about this clone: The antigen remains unidentified.

Repeated repertoire sampling spanned the course of chemoradiotherapy. The sequence was obtained from a human donor with HPV-associated anogenital cancer. The gene calls are TRBV2 and TRBJ2-7, with D possibly being TRBD1 (6 bases). Here the sequenced sample was tumor tissue, taken from a patient who underwent chemoradiotherapy. The CDR3 DNA sequence: TGTGCCAGCAGTAGACAGGTGAACTACGAGCAGTACTTC. Amino acid sequence: CASSRQVNYEQYF.